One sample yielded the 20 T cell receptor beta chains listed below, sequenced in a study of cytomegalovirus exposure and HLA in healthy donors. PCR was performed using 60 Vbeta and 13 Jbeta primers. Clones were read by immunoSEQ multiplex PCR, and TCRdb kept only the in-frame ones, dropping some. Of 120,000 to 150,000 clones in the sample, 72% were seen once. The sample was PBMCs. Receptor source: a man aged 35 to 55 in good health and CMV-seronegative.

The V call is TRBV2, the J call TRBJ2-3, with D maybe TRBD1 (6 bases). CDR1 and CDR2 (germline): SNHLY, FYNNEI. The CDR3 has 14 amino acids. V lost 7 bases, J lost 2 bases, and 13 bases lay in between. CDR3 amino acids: CASTADSNTDTQYF. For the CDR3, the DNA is TGTGCCAGCACCGCGGACAGTAACACAGATACGCAGTATTTT.

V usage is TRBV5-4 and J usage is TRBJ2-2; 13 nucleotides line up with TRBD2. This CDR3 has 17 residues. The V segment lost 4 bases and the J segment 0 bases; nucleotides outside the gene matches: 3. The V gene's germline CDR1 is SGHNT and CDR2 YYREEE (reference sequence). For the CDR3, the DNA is TGTGCCAGCAGCGCGGGACTAGCGGGATCGAACACCGGGGAGCTGTTTTTT. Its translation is CASSAGLAGSNTGELFF.

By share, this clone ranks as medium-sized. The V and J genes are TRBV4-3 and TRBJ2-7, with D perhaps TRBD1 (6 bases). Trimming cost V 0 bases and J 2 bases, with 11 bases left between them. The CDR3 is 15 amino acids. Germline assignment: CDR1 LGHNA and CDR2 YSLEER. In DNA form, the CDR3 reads TGCGCCAGCAGCCAAGATCTTGGGGGCGCCTACGAGCAGTACTTC. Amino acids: CASSQDLGGAYEQYF.

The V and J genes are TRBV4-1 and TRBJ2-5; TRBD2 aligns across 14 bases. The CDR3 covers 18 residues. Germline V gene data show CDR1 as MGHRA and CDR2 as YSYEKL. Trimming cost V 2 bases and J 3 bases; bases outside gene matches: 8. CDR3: CASSQRRLAGGNEETQYF. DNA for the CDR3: TGCGCCAGCAGCCAACGGAGACTAGCGGGAGGGAATGAAGAGACCCAGTACTTC.

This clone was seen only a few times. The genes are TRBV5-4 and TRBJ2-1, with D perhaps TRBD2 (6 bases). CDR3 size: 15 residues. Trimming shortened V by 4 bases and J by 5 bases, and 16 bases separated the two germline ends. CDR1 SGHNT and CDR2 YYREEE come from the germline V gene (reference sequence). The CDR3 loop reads CASSLGREWDNEQFF. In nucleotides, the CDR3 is TGTGCCAGCAGCCTCGGGAGAGAGTGGGACAATGAGCAGTTCTTC.

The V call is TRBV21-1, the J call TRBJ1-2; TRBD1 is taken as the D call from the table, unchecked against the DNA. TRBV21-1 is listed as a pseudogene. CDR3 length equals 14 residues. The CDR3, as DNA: TGTGCCAGCAGTCCTTTCGGACAGGGGGGCGGCTACACCTTC. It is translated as CASSPFGQGGGYTF.

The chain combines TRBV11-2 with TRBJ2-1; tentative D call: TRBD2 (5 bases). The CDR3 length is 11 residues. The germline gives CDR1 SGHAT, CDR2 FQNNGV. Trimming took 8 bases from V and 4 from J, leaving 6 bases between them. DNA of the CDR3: TGTGCCAGCGGGAGTTACAATGAGCAGTTCTTC. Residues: CASGSYNEQFF. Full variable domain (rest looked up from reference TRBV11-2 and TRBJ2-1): EAGVAQSPRYKIIEKRQSVAFWCNPISGHATLYWYQQILGQGPKLLIQFQNNGVVDDSQLPKDRFSAERLKGVDSTLKIQPAKLEDSAVYLCASGSYNEQFFGPGTRLTVL.

As DNA, the CDR3 is TGTGCCAGCAGCGTTGGACAGGGCCCAAACTATGGCTACACCTTC. Its translation: CASSVGQGPNYGYTF. The rearrangement uses TRBV9 and TRBJ1-2; 8 bases are shared with TRBD1. The CDR3 has 15 residues. CDR1 is SGDLS and CDR2 is YYNGEE in the germline V gene. Unmatched junction bases numbered 5, after V lost 2 bases and J lost 2 bases.

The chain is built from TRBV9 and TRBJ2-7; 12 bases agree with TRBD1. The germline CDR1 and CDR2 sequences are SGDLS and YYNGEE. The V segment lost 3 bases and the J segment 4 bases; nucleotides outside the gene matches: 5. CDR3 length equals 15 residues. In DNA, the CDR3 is TGTGCCAGCAGCGCGGGACAGGGGGCTCAGTACGAGCAGTACTTC. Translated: CASSAGQGAQYEQYF.

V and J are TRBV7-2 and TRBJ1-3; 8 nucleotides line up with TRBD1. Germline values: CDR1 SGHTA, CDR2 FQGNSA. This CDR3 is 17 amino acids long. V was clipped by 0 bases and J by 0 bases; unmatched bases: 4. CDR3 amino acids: CASSLAGQAISGNTIYF. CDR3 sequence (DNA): TGTGCCAGCAGCTTAGCGGGACAGGCCATCTCTGGAAACACCATATATTTT.

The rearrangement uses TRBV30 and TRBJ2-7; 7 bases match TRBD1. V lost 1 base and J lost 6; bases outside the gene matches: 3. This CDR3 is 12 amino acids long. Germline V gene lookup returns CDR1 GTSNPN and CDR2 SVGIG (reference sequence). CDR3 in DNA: TGTGCCTGGAGTGCGACAGGGCGCGAGCAGTACTTC. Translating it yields CAWSATGREQYF.

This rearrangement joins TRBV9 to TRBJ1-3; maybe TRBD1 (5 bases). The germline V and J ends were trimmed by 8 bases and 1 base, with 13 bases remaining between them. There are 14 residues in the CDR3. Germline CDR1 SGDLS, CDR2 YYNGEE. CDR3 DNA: TGTGCCAGTACAAGGGGAACGTCTGGAAACACCATATATTTT. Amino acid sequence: CASTRGTSGNTIYF.

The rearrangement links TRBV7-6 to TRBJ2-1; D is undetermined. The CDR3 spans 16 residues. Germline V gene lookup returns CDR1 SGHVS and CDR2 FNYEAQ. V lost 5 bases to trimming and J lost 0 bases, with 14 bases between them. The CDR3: CASSLDTALSYNEQFF. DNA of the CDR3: TGTGCCAGCAGCCTTGACACAGCTCTCTCCTACAATGAGCAGTTCTTC.

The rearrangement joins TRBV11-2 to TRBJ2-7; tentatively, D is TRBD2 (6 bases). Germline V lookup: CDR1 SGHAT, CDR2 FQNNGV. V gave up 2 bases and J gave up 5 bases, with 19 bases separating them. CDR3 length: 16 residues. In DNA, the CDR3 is TGTGCCAGCAGCTTAACCGCGGGGCTGAGGGGCAACGAGCAGTACTTC. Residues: CASSLTAGLRGNEQYF. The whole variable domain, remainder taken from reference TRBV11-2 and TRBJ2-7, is EAGVAQSPRYKIIEKRQSVAFWCNPISGHATLYWYQQILGQGPKLLIQFQNNGVVDDSQLPKDRFSAERLKGVDSTLKIQPAKLEDSAVYLCASSLTAGLRGNEQYFGPGTRLTVT.

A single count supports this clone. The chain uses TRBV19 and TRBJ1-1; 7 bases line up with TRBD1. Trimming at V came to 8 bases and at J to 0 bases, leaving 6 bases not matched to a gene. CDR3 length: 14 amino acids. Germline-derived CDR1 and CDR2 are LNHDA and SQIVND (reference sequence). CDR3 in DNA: TGTGCCAGTGCTACAGGGGTTCTGAACACTGAAGCTTTCTTT. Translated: CASATGVLNTEAFF.

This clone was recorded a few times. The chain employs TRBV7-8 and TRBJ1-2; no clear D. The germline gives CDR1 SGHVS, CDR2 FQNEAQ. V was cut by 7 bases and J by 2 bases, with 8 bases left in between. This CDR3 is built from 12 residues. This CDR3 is CASMEQNYGYTF. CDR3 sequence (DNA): TGTGCCAGCATGGAGCAAAACTATGGCTACACCTTC.

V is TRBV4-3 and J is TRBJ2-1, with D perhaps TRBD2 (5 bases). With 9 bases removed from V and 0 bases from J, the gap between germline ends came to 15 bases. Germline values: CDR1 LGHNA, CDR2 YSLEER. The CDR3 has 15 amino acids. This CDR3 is CARRSSGGSYNEQFF. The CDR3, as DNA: TGCGCCAGGAGATCCAGCGGAGGCTCCTACAATGAGCAGTTCTTC.

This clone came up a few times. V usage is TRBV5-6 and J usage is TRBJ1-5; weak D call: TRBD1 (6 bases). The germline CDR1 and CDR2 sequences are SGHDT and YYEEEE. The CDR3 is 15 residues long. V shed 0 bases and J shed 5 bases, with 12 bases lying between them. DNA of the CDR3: TGTGCCAGCAGCTTGGCCCAGGGGTTCGATCAGCCCCAGCATTTT. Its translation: CASSLAQGFDQPQHF.

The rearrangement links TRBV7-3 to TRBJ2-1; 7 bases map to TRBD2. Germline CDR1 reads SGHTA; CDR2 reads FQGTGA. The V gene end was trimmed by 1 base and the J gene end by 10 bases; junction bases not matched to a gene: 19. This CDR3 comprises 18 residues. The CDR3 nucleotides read TGTGCCAGCAGCTTAAATCCCCCGGCTAGCGGAATGAGCCGGGAGCAGTTCTTC. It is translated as CASSLNPPASGMSREQFF.

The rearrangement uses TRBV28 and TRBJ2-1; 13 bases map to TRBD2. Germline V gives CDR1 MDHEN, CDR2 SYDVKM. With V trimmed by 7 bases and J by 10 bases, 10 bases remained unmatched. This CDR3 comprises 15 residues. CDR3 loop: CASKIGTSGIGEQFF. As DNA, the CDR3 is TGTGCCAGCAAAATCGGGACTAGCGGGATCGGGGAGCAGTTCTTC.